The 21 T cell receptor beta chains listed next were all sequenced from one sample in a study of blood T cell repertoires in COVID-19. Produced via immunoSEQ multiplex PCR; TCRdb's table is partial and in-frame only. The sample records 110,000 to 150,000 clones, roughly 80% being singletons. The specimen sequenced was PBMCs or T cells enriched from blood (not recorded which). Receptors originate from a woman aged 18-35 years who had been exposed to COVID-19.

The DNA for the CDR3 is TGCAGCGTTGAGCCTTTAGTGAACTATGGCTACACCTTC. This gives the protein CSVEPLVNYGYTF. The chain is built from TRBV29-1 and TRBJ1-2, with D uncertain. The V gene lost 3 bases and the J gene lost 2 bases, with 10 bases spanning the gap. CDR3 size: 13 residues. Germline assignment: CDR1 SQVTM and CDR2 ANQGSEA.

Comments on this clone: This sample also contains other DNA sequences that code for the same CDR3. The chain uses TRBV12-3 or TRBV12-4 and TRBJ1-2, with D maybe TRBD1 (5 bases). This CDR3 comprises 11 residues. The V gene lost 3 bases and the J gene lost 8 bases, with 7 bases spanning the gap. CDR3 residues: CASSLGGGYTF. CDR3 DNA sequence: TGTGCCAGCAGTTTGGGGGGAGGCTACACCTTC.

DNA of the CDR3: TGTGCCAGCAGCCGTCTCGGACAAATGCTGTTTTTT. This gives the protein CASSRLGQMLFF. The V call is TRBV3-1 (or the pseudogene TRBV3-2), the J call TRBJ2-2; TRBD1 is a possible D gene (5 bases). Trimming removed 4 bases from V and 13 bases from J, with 13 bases in between. This CDR3 region has 12 residues. Germline CDR1 is LGHDT and CDR2 is YNNKEL (reference sequence).

V is TRBV7-3 and J is TRBJ2-6, with a weak D call TRBD1 (6 bases). V was trimmed by 6 bases and J by 0 bases, leaving 15 bases between them. Germline lookup yields CDR1 SGHTA and CDR2 FQGTGA. The CDR3 has 17 amino acids. The CDR3 here is CASSPGQRYSGANVLTF. CDR3 sequence (DNA): TGTGCCAGCAGTCCAGGACAGCGATACTCTGGGGCCAACGTCCTGACTTTC.

Here the CDR3 DNA reads TGTGCCAGTAGTATCAAGGTAGGCGGGAGTTCATACAATGAGCAGTTCTTC. Its translation: CASSIKVGGSSYNEQFF. V is TRBV19 and J is TRBJ2-1; 7 nucleotides line up with TRBD2. From germline, CDR1 is LNHDA and CDR2 SQIVND (reference sequence). The CDR3 has 17 amino acids. After removal of 3 bases from V and 4 bases from J, the junction contained 12 bases not matched to a gene.

The chain links TRBV5-1 to TRBJ2-3; TRBD2 matches at 9 bases. The CDR3 extends over 16 amino acids. J gave up 4 bases and V 3 bases, and 9 bases lay outside the gene matches. CDR1 is SGHRS and CDR2 is YFSETQ in the germline V gene. The CDR3 nucleotides read TGCGCCAGCAGCTCGGCCGGGACTAGCACTTCAGATACGCAGTATTTT. Protein product: CASSSAGTSTSDTQYF.

V is TRBV9 and J is TRBJ1-6; 8 bases are shared with TRBD1. J lost 5 bases, V lost 0 bases, and 7 bases had no gene match. Germline V gene sequence: CDR1 SGDLS, CDR2 YYNGEE. This CDR3 is built from 17 residues. Here the CDR3 reads CASSVAPGGLDNSPLHF. DNA for the CDR3: TGTGCCAGCAGCGTAGCTCCAGGGGGCCTGGATAATTCACCCCTCCACTTT.

This clone came up a few times. This sequence joins TRBV30 and TRBJ1-3; tentatively, D is TRBD1 (5 bases). Deletions cut 5 bases from V and 2 bases from J, with 13 bases between. The length of the CDR3 is 14 residues. Germline-derived CDR1 and CDR2 are GTSNPN and SVGIG (reference sequence). CDR3 DNA sequence: TGTGCCTGGGGGAGGGGACTTACTGGAAACACCATATATTTT. Protein sequence: CAWGRGLTGNTIYF.

V gene TRBV3-1 (or the pseudogene TRBV3-2) combines with J gene TRBJ2-1; D perhaps matches TRBD2 (5 bases). This CDR3 contains 17 residues. V was pared by 4 bases and J by 0 bases, with 16 bases between. The germline V gene has CDR1 LGHDT and CDR2 YNNKEL (reference sequence). The CDR3 sequence is CASSRRPWESSYNEQFF. CDR3 nucleotide sequence: TGTGCCAGCAGCCGGCGGCCGTGGGAGAGCTCCTACAATGAGCAGTTCTTC.

The V gene is TRBV2, the J gene TRBJ1-2; D unresolved. V was clipped by 4 bases and J by 6 bases, with 15 bases between them. CDR1 and CDR2 (germline): SNHLY, FYNNEI. The CDR3 sequence is 14 residues long. CDR3 sequence reads: CASSVMFTADGYTF. CDR3 nucleotide sequence: TGTGCCAGCAGTGTAATGTTTACAGCCGATGGCTACACCTTC.

The chain carries TRBV28 and TRBJ1-2, with D possibly TRBD1 on 5 matching bases. This CDR3 has 13 residues. V dropped 5 bases and J dropped 4 bases, with 11 bases sitting between them. Germline V lookup: CDR1 MDHEN, CDR2 SYDVKM. The CDR3 nucleotides read TGTGCCAGCAGTACCAGGGTTCCCTATGGCTACACCTTC. Translation: CASSTRVPYGYTF.

V and J are TRBV11-2 and TRBJ1-3, with D unclear. The length of the CDR3 is 13 residues. The V and J ends lost 1 base and 4 bases respectively, with 5 bases between them. CDR1 is SGHAT and CDR2 is FQNNGV in the germline V gene. The CDR3 DNA reads TGTGCCAGCAGCTTAGGTGGCGGAAACACCATATATTTT. Translating gives CASSLGGGNTIYF.

This rearrangement joins TRBV10-3 to TRBJ1-2; D remains ambiguous. The germline V and J ends were trimmed by 0 bases and 0 bases, with 11 bases remaining between them. CDR3 length: 16 residues. CDR1 is ENHRY, CDR2 SYGVKD, per germline. CDR3 sequence: CAISESTRGANYGYTF. The DNA of the CDR3 is TGTGCCATCAGTGAGTCGACGCGGGGAGCTAACTATGGCTACACCTTC.

The V and J genes are TRBV30 and TRBJ2-1; D unresolved. Germline CDR1 GTSNPN, CDR2 SVGIG (reference sequence). The CDR3 spans 15 residues. The V end lost 0 bases, the J end lost 3 bases, and 12 bases lay between the germline ends. Here the CDR3 reads CAWSVSPGLYNEQFF. The CDR3 bases are TGTGCCTGGAGTGTCAGTCCGGGTCTCTACAATGAGCAGTTCTTC.

The chain uses TRBV19 and TRBJ1-5; the D gene is possibly TRBD1 (6 bases). V lost 4 bases and J lost 2, with 12 bases in between. CDR1 LNHDA and CDR2 SQIVND come from the germline V gene (reference sequence). The CDR3 is made up of 15 amino acids. Here the CDR3 DNA reads TGTGCCAGTAGTAGAACTCCAGGGGGCAATCAGCCCCAGCATTTT. It encodes CASSRTPGGNQPQHF.

The genes are TRBV3-1 (or the pseudogene TRBV3-2) and TRBJ2-7; tentatively, D is TRBD1 (5 bases). Germline CDR1 and CDR2: LGHDT and YNNKEL (reference sequence). The CDR3 covers 14 residues. V lost 4 bases, J lost 6 bases, and 16 bases lay in between. The CDR3 loop reads CASSRHGAPGEQYF. In DNA, the CDR3 is TGTGCCAGCAGCCGGCATGGGGCCCCCGGCGAGCAGTACTTC.

This rearrangement joins TRBV7-6 to TRBJ1-4; 8 nucleotides line up with TRBD1. V lost 3 bases to trimming and J lost 2 bases; unmatched junction nucleotides: 2. The CDR3 sequence is 15 residues long. In germline, CDR1 is SGHVS, CDR2 FNYEAQ. CDR3: CASSFDRGTNEKLFF. CDR3 in DNA: TGTGCCAGCAGCTTCGACAGGGGCACTAATGAAAAACTGTTTTTT.

The J gene is TRBJ2-1, the V gene TRBV19, with D perhaps TRBD1 (6 bases). V lost 5 bases, J lost 6 bases, and 14 bases lay in between. The CDR3 is made up of 14 amino acids. The V gene's germline CDR1 is LNHDA and CDR2 SQIVND (reference sequence). The CDR3 nucleotides are TGTGCCAGTAGTCCGCTGGGACAAATCAATGAGCAGTTCTTC. Translating gives CASSPLGQINEQFF.

V is TRBV27 and J is TRBJ2-2, with a weak D call TRBD1 (6 bases). From germline, CDR1 is MNHEY and CDR2 SMNVEV (reference sequence). The ends were cut back, 5 bases at V and 1 base at J, with 20 bases in the middle. The CDR3 has 18 residues. The DNA of the CDR3 is TGTGCCAGCAGTCTAACCCCGAACAGGGTACAGAACACCGGGGAGCTGTTTTTT. Amino acid sequence: CASSLTPNRVQNTGELFF.

J is TRBJ2-7 and V is TRBV6-5; 10 nucleotides agree with TRBD1. Germline CDR1 MNHEY, CDR2 SVGAGI. V shed 6 bases, J shed 2 bases, and the junction held 4 bases outside the gene matches. This CDR3 has 14 residues. The CDR3 DNA follows: TGTGCCAGCAGCTACGGGACAGGGGCCTACGAGCAGTACTTC. Its protein is CASSYGTGAYEQYF.

This sequence joins TRBV30 and TRBJ1-6; possible D gene TRBD1, 6 bases. The CDR3 totals 16 residues. Germline CDR1 is GTSNPN and CDR2 is SVGIG (reference sequence). Trimming took 1 base from V and 3 from J, leaving 13 bases between them. CDR3 protein: CAWSAGAVRYNSPLHF. The CDR3, as DNA: TGTGCCTGGAGTGCAGGGGCAGTGCGCTATAATTCACCCCTCCACTTT. Full variable domain (outside the CDR3, taken from reference TRBV30 and TRBJ1-6): SQTIHQWPATLVQPVGSPLSLECTVEGTSNPNLYWYRQAAGRGLQLLFYSVGIGQISSEVPQNLSASRPQDRQFILSSKKLLLSDSGFYLCAWSAGAVRYNSPLHFGNGTRLTVT.